A single sample gave rise to the 24 T cell receptor beta chains below, sequenced in a study of T cells after yellow fever vaccination. TCRdb passed the 5' RACE reads through MiXCR, listing each CDR3 protein once. Of about 630,000 distinct CDR3 sequences listed, more than 9% are singletons. Sequencing was performed on PBMCs, taken on the day of the yellow fever booster vaccination. These receptors all come from a man aged 25-40 years who received the YFV17D yellow fever vaccine.

The J gene is TRBJ2-5, the V gene TRBV5-6; D is possibly TRBD1 (5 bases). The germline V gene encodes CDR1 SGHDT and CDR2 YYEEEE. The V gene lost 2 bases and the J gene lost 0 bases, with 11 bases spanning the gap. The CDR3 is 15 amino acids. DNA for the CDR3: TGTGCCAGCAGCTTCAGGGCAGGGAACCAAGAGACCCAGTACTTC. Translating gives CASSFRAGNQETQYF.

This clonotype was detected only a few times. J is TRBJ2-1 and V is TRBV29-1; 10 nucleotides agree with TRBD2. CDR1 is SQVTM and CDR2 is ANQGSEA in the germline V gene. Unmatched junction bases numbered 7, after V lost 6 bases and J lost 5 bases. The CDR3 has 14 residues. CDR3 residues: CSVAGTSVNNEQFF. In nucleotides, the CDR3 is TGCAGCGTCGCCGGGACTAGCGTAAACAATGAGCAGTTCTTC.

The sample holds many counts of this clonotype. V is TRBV6-6 and J is TRBJ2-1; D is ambiguous. Looked up from germline, CDR1 is MNHNY and CDR2 is SVGAGI (reference sequence). CDR3 length: 13 residues. V lost 11 bases, J lost 4 bases, and 15 bases lay in between. CDR3 coding DNA: TGTGCCGTAACGGAGAACCAATACAATGAGCAGTTCTTC. It translates to CAVTENQYNEQFF.

At least ten counts were recorded for this clonotype. This rearrangement joins TRBV7-2 to TRBJ1-4; 10 positions match TRBD1. V trimming: 3 bases; J trimming: 9 bases; junction bases outside the gene matches: 4. Germline V CDR1 and CDR2: SGHTA, FQGNSA. The CDR3 contains 14 residues. CDR3 DNA sequence: TGTGCCAGCAGCTTCGGACAGGGGGGTAAAAAACTGTTTTTT. Protein product: CASSFGQGGKKLFF.

This clonotype was seen at least ten times. The chain employs TRBV5-1 and TRBJ2-2, with 7 bases matching TRBD2. Germline CDR1 SGHRS, CDR2 YFSETQ. The CDR3 consists of 16 residues. The V segment lost 0 bases and the J segment 0 bases; nucleotides outside the gene matches: 2. The chain's CDR3 is CASSLVAGANTGELFF. CDR3 DNA sequence: TGCGCCAGCAGCTTGGTTGCGGGAGCGAACACCGGGGAGCTGTTTTTT.

This chain uses TRBV6-5 with TRBJ2-1; 11 bases fit TRBD2. Unmatched junction bases numbered 7, after V lost 4 bases and J lost 5 bases. CDR1 is MNHEY, CDR2 SVGAGI, per germline. This CDR3 spans 16 amino acids. The CDR3, as DNA: TGTGCCAGCAGTTCGCTCACTAGCGGGAGTAACAATGAGCAGTTCTTC. Its protein is CASSSLTSGSNNEQFF.

This clonotype was counted only a few times. The V call is TRBV20-1, the J call TRBJ2-3, with TRBD2 identical over 8 bases. The CDR3 is 16 residues long. Unmatched junction bases numbered 11, after V lost 2 bases and J lost 4 bases. Germline CDR1 reads DFQATT; CDR2 reads SNEGSKA (reference sequence). The CDR3 spells CSARLLRGGRSDTQYF. DNA for the CDR3: TGCAGTGCTAGACTCCTTCGGGGCGGGAGGTCAGATACGCAGTATTTT.

This clonotype appeared many times. The chain uses TRBV25-1 and TRBJ2-2; 7 bases agree with TRBD2. Unmatched junction bases numbered 8, after V lost 0 bases and J lost 7 bases. The CDR3 loop spans 16 amino acids. Germline V gives CDR1 MGHDK, CDR2 SYGVNS. CDR3 DNA: TGTGCCAGCAGTGAATACTATAGAGGGAGGGACGGGGAGCTGTTTTTT. This translates into CASSEYYRGRDGELFF. Full variable domain (missing parts from reference TRBV25-1 and TRBJ2-2): EADIYQTPRYLVIGTGKKITLECSQTMGHDKMYWYQQDPGMELHLIHYSYGVNSTEKGDLSSESTVSRIRTEHFPLTLESARPSHTSQYLCASSEYYRGRDGELFFGEGSRLTVL.

In this sample, this clonotype turned up a few times. The chain is built from TRBV12-3 or TRBV12-4 and TRBJ1-1; D gene uncertain. This CDR3 spans 12 amino acids. V lost 7 bases, J lost 7 bases, and 13 bases lay in between. The CDR3 nucleotides are TGTGCCAGCAATAACGGGCACCTTGAAGCTTTCTTT. It specifies CASNNGHLEAFF.

The genes are TRBV6-5 and TRBJ2-5; 9 bases agree with TRBD1. The germline V gene has CDR1 MNHEY and CDR2 SVGAGI. Trimming at V came to 4 bases and at J to 1 base, leaving 7 bases not matched to a gene. The CDR3 totals 16 residues. The CDR3: CASSWGTGSFQETQYF. CDR3 DNA: TGTGCCAGCAGTTGGGGGACAGGGAGTTTCCAAGAGACCCAGTACTTC.

This chain joins TRBV20-1 and TRBJ1-2; the D gene is possibly TRBD1 (5 bases). CDR1 DFQATT and CDR2 SNEGSKA come from the germline V gene (reference sequence). With 6 bases removed from V and 8 bases from J, the gap between germline ends came to 16 bases. The CDR3 covers 12 residues. The CDR3 region is CSAGSGNRGYTF. The DNA for the CDR3 is TGCAGTGCGGGATCAGGGAATCGGGGCTACACCTTC.

There are a few counts of this clonotype. CDR3 residues: CSARDRWDSYEQYF. CDR3 bases: TGCAGTGCTAGAGATAGGTGGGATTCCTACGAGCAGTACTTC. The rearrangement joins TRBV20-1 to TRBJ2-7; no reliable D call. The CDR3 loop spans 14 amino acids. Germline CDR1 is DFQATT and CDR2 is SNEGSKA (reference sequence). Trimming removed 0 bases at V and 1 base at J, with 10 bases between.

This clonotype occurred a few times. The CDR3 DNA follows: TGTGCCAGCAGTTCCTTCCAGGGGGCTAATTCACCCCTCCACTTT. Translating gives CASSSFQGANSPLHF. V is TRBV6-5 and J is TRBJ1-6; 8 bases fit TRBD1. Germline CDR1 MNHEY, CDR2 SVGAGI. Germline trimming cut 4 bases from V and 6 bases from J; bases unmatched to any gene: 5. The CDR3 is made up of 15 amino acids.

This clonotype was recorded at least ten times. The rearrangement uses TRBV6-4 and TRBJ2-1; D might be TRBD2 (6 bases). V was clipped by 0 bases and J by 0 bases, with 6 bases between them. The CDR3 runs to 15 residues. Germline CDR1 reads MRHNA; CDR2 reads SNTAGT. The DNA for the CDR3 is TGTGCCAGCAGTGACTCAGCGGGCTCCTACAATGAGCAGTTCTTC. This codes for CASSDSAGSYNEQFF.

The V gene is TRBV21-1, the J gene TRBJ2-7; the listed D gene, TRBD1, was not tested against the DNA. TRBV21-1 is noted as a pseudogene. The CDR3 spans 15 residues. The CDR3 DNA sequence: TGTGCCAGCAGCAAAGGGCCCGGGGTTTTGTACGAGCAGTACTTC. It specifies CASSKGPGVLYEQYF.

J is TRBJ2-6 and V is TRBV6-5; D is uncertain. The V end was cut by 0 bases, the J end by 4 bases, with 7 bases between. The CDR3 has 15 amino acids. Germline V gives CDR1 MNHEY, CDR2 SVGAGI. In nucleotides, the CDR3 is TGTGCCAGCAGTTACTCGACCGAGGGGGCCAACGTCCTGACTTTC. It translates to CASSYSTEGANVLTF.

This clonotype was recorded a few times. The V gene is TRBV7-2, the J gene TRBJ2-2; 8 nucleotides line up with TRBD2. CDR1 SGHTA and CDR2 FQGNSA come from the germline V gene. Trimming cost V 1 base and J 6 bases; bases outside gene matches: 10. This CDR3 comprises 17 residues. In DNA, the CDR3 is TGTGCCAGCAGCTTAGTTGCTAGCGGGTGGAAGGCCGGGGAGCTGTTTTTT. This codes for CASSLVASGWKAGELFF.

This clonotype has only a few counts. This sequence joins TRBV7-2 and TRBJ2-1; 7 positions agree with TRBD2. CDR1 SGHTA and CDR2 FQGNSA come from the germline V gene. Trimming took 2 bases from V and 0 from J; bases not matched to a gene: 4. The CDR3 covers 16 residues. The CDR3 here is CASSLFRGSSYNEQFF. CDR3 nucleotides: TGTGCCAGCAGCTTATTCCGCGGGAGCTCCTACAATGAGCAGTTCTTC.

The chain couples TRBV12-3 or TRBV12-4 to TRBJ2-7, with D uncertain. The CDR3 has 13 amino acids. Trimming removed 3 bases from V and 0 bases from J, with 6 bases in between. The CDR3 DNA follows: TGTGCCAGCAGTTTCCGGAACTCCTACGAGCAGTACTTC. Amino acid sequence: CASSFRNSYEQYF.

This clonotype was picked up a small number of times. J is TRBJ2-1 and V is TRBV30; 7 positions agree with TRBD2. CDR1 GTSNPN and CDR2 SVGIG come from the germline V gene (reference sequence). J gave up 3 bases and V 6 bases, and 8 bases lay outside the gene matches. The CDR3 loop spans 14 amino acids. CDR3 in amino acids: CACLSRDYYNEQFF. CDR3 DNA sequence: TGTGCCTGTCTATCCAGGGACTACTACAATGAGCAGTTCTTC.

This clonotype was observed a few times. V usage is TRBV18 and J usage is TRBJ2-5; D possibly corresponds to TRBD2 (5 bases). Germline lookup yields CDR1 KGHSH and CDR2 LQKENI. V was pared by 3 bases and J by 5 bases, with 10 bases between. The CDR3 contains 13 residues. The CDR3: CASSPGAAETQYF. The CDR3 DNA is TGTGCCAGCTCACCCGGAGCGGCGGAGACCCAGTACTTC.

This clonotype was found many times. The chain links TRBV29-1 to TRBJ2-6; weak D call: TRBD1 (6 bases). V was pared by 0 bases and J by 2 bases, with 14 bases between. Germline V gene lookup returns CDR1 SQVTM and CDR2 ANQGSEA. There are 17 residues in the CDR3. The CDR3 loop is CSVEDRGQTAGANVLTF. CDR3 sequence (DNA): TGCAGCGTTGAAGATCGAGGACAGACTGCTGGGGCCAACGTCCTGACTTTC.

The sample holds a few counts of this clonotype. The rearrangement links TRBV5-1 to TRBJ1-1; 8 bases are shared with TRBD1. The CDR3 runs 15 residues. J lost 2 bases, V lost 4 bases, and 7 bases had no gene match. The germline V gene encodes CDR1 SGHRS and CDR2 YFSETQ. The CDR3 coding sequence is TGCGCCAGCAGCGGGGGACAGGTGGCTAACACTGAAGCTTTCTTT. This codes for CASSGGQVANTEAFF.

This clonotype showed up just a few times. The CDR3 bases are TGCAGCTCCGAGCGGAGCGGACAAGAGACCCAGTACTTC. Translating it yields CSSERSGQETQYF. The chain combines TRBV29-1 with TRBJ2-5; a possible D gene is TRBD2 (5 bases). Trimming stripped 8 bases from V and 2 bases from J, with 15 bases between. Germline values: CDR1 SQVTM, CDR2 ANQGSEA. This CDR3 region has 13 residues.